The 32 T cell receptor beta chains below all came from one sample that was sequenced in a study of early T cells in non-severe SARS-CoV-2 infection. Each CDR3 protein gets one entry after TCRdb re-called the 5' RACE reads with MiXCR. Of 55,000 to 80,000 distinct CDR3 sequences in the sample, roughly 11% were seen once. The material sequenced was whole blood. These receptors were obtained from an adult who was a healthcare worker with PCR-confirmed SARS-CoV-2 infection or an uninfected control (not recorded which).

This clonotype was counted ten times or more. This CDR3 reads CASSLSDSWGLAFF. The CDR3 DNA reads TGTGCCAGCAGCTTATCGGACAGCTGGGGGTTGGCTTTCTTT. The chain employs TRBV7-6 and TRBJ1-1, with D tentatively TRBD1 (6 bases). CDR3 length: 14 amino acids. Germline values: CDR1 SGHVS, CDR2 FNYEAQ. Between the trimmed V and J ends, which lost 2 bases and 11 bases, there was a span of 18 bases.

This clonotype occurred many times. This sequence joins TRBV6-5 and TRBJ1-6, with D unresolved. The germline V gene has CDR1 MNHEY and CDR2 SVGAGI. The CDR3 runs 14 residues. Trimming removed 5 bases from V and 8 bases from J, with 13 bases in between. CDR3 sequence reads: CASSSGRLDSPLHF. The CDR3 DNA follows: TGTGCCAGCAGTAGCGGACGACTGGATTCACCCCTCCACTTT.

At least ten counts were recorded for this clonotype. V and J are TRBV4-2 and TRBJ2-3; 8 bases agree with TRBD2. The germline V gene has CDR1 LGHNA and CDR2 YNFKEQ. The V gene end was trimmed by 1 base and the J gene end by 2 bases; junction bases not matched to a gene: 11. This CDR3 region has 18 residues. The DNA of the CDR3 is TGTGCCAGCAGCCAAGGGAGAGGCGGGGGGCCTCTCACAGATACGCAGTATTTT. Amino acid sequence: CASSQGRGGGPLTDTQYF.

The V and J genes are TRBV19 and TRBJ1-1; D might be TRBD1 (6 bases). The CDR3 is 13 residues long. V was pared by 7 bases and J by 1 base, with 10 bases between. Germline values: CDR1 LNHDA, CDR2 SQIVND (reference sequence). The CDR3 here is CASTPDRNTEAFF. CDR3 DNA sequence: TGTGCCAGTACCCCGGACAGGAACACTGAAGCTTTCTTT.

This clonotype occurred many times. V usage is TRBV5-1 and J usage is TRBJ2-6, with 7 bases that match TRBD1. Per germline, CDR1 SGHRS and CDR2 YFSETQ. The CDR3 has 15 residues. Trimming removed 5 bases from V and 0 bases from J; junction bases left unmatched: 2. The CDR3 is CASSQGVSGANVLTF. The CDR3 region has the DNA TGCGCCAGCAGTCAGGGGGTCTCTGGGGCCAACGTCCTGACTTTC.

This clonotype was observed at least ten times. The V gene is TRBV7-9, the J gene TRBJ2-2; D ambiguous. Trimming left V 3 bases short and J 7 bases short, with 0 bases between. Per the germline V gene, CDR1 is SEHNR and CDR2 is FQNEAQ (reference sequence). This CDR3 region has 10 residues. CDR3 sequence (DNA): TGTGCCAGCAGCTTCGGGGAGCTGTTTTTT. Translating it yields CASSFGELFF.

The V gene is TRBV2, the J gene TRBJ2-5; 10 bases line up with TRBD2. Germline V gene sequence: CDR1 SNHLY, CDR2 FYNNEI. Trimming at V came to 9 bases and at J to 1 base, leaving 11 bases not matched to a gene. The length of the CDR3 is 16 residues. The CDR3 DNA sequence: TGTGCCAGTAGCGGGAGGCAGGGGATTTCCCAAGAGACCCAGTACTTC. Protein sequence: CASSGRQGISQETQYF.

This clonotype was observed at least ten times. The chain carries TRBV7-2 and TRBJ2-4, with a tentative D call TRBD1 (5 bases). Per germline, CDR1 SGHTA and CDR2 FQGNSA. CDR3 length: 14 residues. Trimming removed 3 bases from V and 1 base from J, with 7 bases in between. CDR3 sequence (DNA): TGTGCCAGCAGCTTCAGGGATGCCAAAAACATTCAGTACTTC. It translates to CASSFRDAKNIQYF.

This clonotype was seen repeatedly, ten times or more. V and J are TRBV5-1 and TRBJ2-7; D perhaps matches TRBD1 (6 bases). The CDR3 spans 12 residues. Trimming shortened V by 3 bases and J by 8 bases, and 12 bases separated the two germline ends. From germline, CDR1 is SGHRS and CDR2 YFSETQ. In nucleotides, the CDR3 is TGCGCCAGCAGCTCGGTAACAGGGAAGCAGTACTTC. Residues: CASSSVTGKQYF.

This clonotype was recorded at least ten times. V gene TRBV7-6 combines with J gene TRBJ2-2; 13 bases are a match to TRBD2. The CDR3 spans 17 residues. With V trimmed by 5 bases and J by 6 bases, 9 bases remained unmatched. Per the germline V gene, CDR1 is SGHVS and CDR2 is FNYEAQ. CDR3 coding DNA: TGTGCCAGCAGCCAGAGGACTAGCGGGAGTGGGGCCGGGGAGCTGTTTTTT. Translated, it gives CASSQRTSGSGAGELFF.

This clonotype was observed many times. This chain joins TRBV14 and TRBJ1-2; D remains ambiguous. CDR1 and CDR2 (germline): SGHDN, FVKESK. This CDR3 comprises 12 residues. The germline V and J ends were trimmed by 1 base and 8 bases, with 8 bases remaining between them. The CDR3, as DNA: TGTGCCAGCAGCCAAGTCCCGGGAGGCTACACCTTC. Its translation is CASSQVPGGYTF.

This clonotype has a count of ten or more. The chain couples TRBV7-3 to TRBJ2-1, with D possibly being TRBD2 (6 bases). This CDR3 region has 15 residues. Per the germline V gene, CDR1 is SGHTA and CDR2 is FQGTGA. V was clipped by 5 bases and J by 0 bases, with 11 bases between them. As DNA, the CDR3 is TGTGCCAGCAGCGTCAGCGGGCTCTCCTACAATGAGCAGTTCTTC. Translated: CASSVSGLSYNEQFF.

This clonotype was detected only a few times. The V gene is TRBV6-2 or TRBV6-3, the J gene TRBJ2-7; D uncertain. Germline CDR1 is MNHEY and CDR2 is SVGEGT. Trimming shortened V by 4 bases and J by 7 bases, and 11 bases separated the two germline ends. The CDR3 extends over 12 amino acids. The CDR3 loop is CASSSWSREQYF. In DNA, the CDR3 is TGTGCCAGCAGTTCCTGGTCTCGGGAGCAGTACTTC.

The gene calls are TRBV6-6 and TRBJ1-1, with D maybe TRBD1 (6 bases). CDR3 size: 15 residues. Looked up from germline, CDR1 is MNHNY and CDR2 is SVGAGI (reference sequence). V dropped 0 bases and J dropped 4 bases, with 12 bases sitting between them. DNA of the CDR3: TGTGCCAGCAGTTACTCGCTCAGGGGAAGCACTGAAGCTTTCTTT. Its protein product is CASSYSLRGSTEAFF.

In its sample, this clonotype was seen many times. J is TRBJ2-5 and V is TRBV14, with D unclear. Germline V gene sequence: CDR1 SGHDN, CDR2 FVKESK. CDR3 length: 12 residues. V gave up 1 base and J gave up 11 bases, with 11 bases separating them. The CDR3 sequence is CASSQAGTRQYF. CDR3 nucleotides: TGTGCCAGCAGCCAAGCGGGCACGAGGCAGTACTTC.

This clonotype came up many times. The chain employs TRBV20-1 and TRBJ2-3; 7 bases line up with TRBD1. Per germline, CDR1 DFQATT and CDR2 SNEGSKA (reference sequence). The length of the CDR3 is 12 residues. The CDR3 DNA follows: TGCTCCGGACAGGCAAGCACAGATACGCAGTATTTT. Protein sequence: CSGQASTDTQYF.

This clonotype was counted between two and nine times. The chain is built from TRBV30 and TRBJ1-2; 10 positions match TRBD1. CDR3 length: 13 amino acids. Germline trimming cut 6 bases from V and 4 bases from J; bases unmatched to any gene: 5. The germline V gene has CDR1 GTSNPN and CDR2 SVGIG (reference sequence). The CDR3 DNA sequence: TGTGCCTGCAGACAGGGGGCCAGCTATGGCTACACCTTC. Amino acid sequence: CACRQGASYGYTF. Together with reference TRBV30 and TRBJ1-2, the CDR3 gives the full variable domain: SQTIHQWPATLVQPVGSPLSLECTVEGTSNPNLYWYRQAAGRGLQLLFYSVGIGQISSEVPQNLSASRPQDRQFILSSKKLLLSDSGFYLCACRQGASYGYTFGSGTRLTVV.

The chain uses TRBV27 and TRBJ1-1, with unresolved D. The CDR3 is 12 residues long. V dropped 3 bases and J dropped 6 bases, with 8 bases sitting between them. The germline gives CDR1 MNHEY, CDR2 SMNVEV (reference sequence). Here the CDR3 DNA reads TGTGCCAGCAGTTTCGCCGGGTCTGAAGCTTTCTTT. The encoded protein is CASSFAGSEAFF.

The chain recombines TRBV12-3 or TRBV12-4 with TRBJ2-2; 13 nucleotides line up with TRBD2. The CDR3 consists of 15 residues. V lost 6 bases to trimming and J lost 8 bases; unmatched junction nucleotides: 6. Here the CDR3 reads CASRGTSGNGGELFF. CDR3 coding DNA: TGTGCCAGCAGGGGGACTAGCGGGAATGGAGGGGAGCTGTTTTTT.

There are many counts of this clonotype. The rearrangement uses TRBV5-1 and TRBJ2-2, with D unclear. The V end lost 0 bases, the J end lost 4 bases, and 7 bases lay between the germline ends. The CDR3 spans 14 residues. In germline, CDR1 is SGHRS, CDR2 YFSETQ. The CDR3 nucleotides read TGCGCCAGCAGCTTGGCCGAGGTCACCGGGGAGCTGTTTTTT. It translates to CASSLAEVTGELFF. The entire variable domain, with the rest obtained from reference TRBV5-1 and TRBJ2-2, is as follows: KAGVTQTPRYLIKTRGQQVTLSCSPISGHRSVSWYQQTPGQGLQFLFEYFSETQRNKGNFPGRFSGRQFSNSRSEMNVSTLELGDSALYLCASSLAEVTGELFFGEGSRLTVL.

The V call is TRBV11-3, the J call TRBJ2-2; 8 nucleotides agree with TRBD2. CDR1 and CDR2 from the germline V gene are SGHNT and YENEEA. After removal of 4 bases from V and 7 bases from J, the junction contained 8 bases not matched to a gene. The CDR3 runs 15 residues. This CDR3 reads CASSSGTRGGGELFF. Here the CDR3 DNA reads TGTGCCAGCAGCTCCGGGACTAGAGGAGGCGGGGAGCTGTTTTTT.

As concerns this clonotype: Just one base apart from a much larger clone, this may be a read error. Here the CDR3 DNA reads TGTGGCAGCAGTTGGCGCTTAGGAAACACCATATATTTT. Translated: CGSSWRLGNTIYF. The V call is TRBV12-3 or TRBV12-4, the J call TRBJ1-3; the D is unclear. The CDR3 covers 13 residues.

The rearrangement uses TRBV5-5 and TRBJ2-3; no clear D gene. V was shortened by 1 base and J by 0 bases, with 6 bases between the two germline ends. This CDR3 is built from 14 residues. CDR1 SGHKS and CDR2 YYEKEE come from the germline V gene (reference sequence). Written as DNA, the CDR3 is TGTGCCAGCAGCTTGACATCTAGCACAGATACGCAGTATTTT. Its translation is CASSLTSSTDTQYF.

There are a few counts of this clonotype. The chain employs TRBV18 and TRBJ1-2; TRBD1 aligns across 8 bases. CDR1 and CDR2 from the germline V gene are KGHSH and LQKENI. V lost 4 bases to trimming and J lost 8 bases; unmatched junction nucleotides: 9. This CDR3 has 14 amino acids. The CDR3 spells CASSREQGAEGYTF. For the CDR3, the DNA is TGTGCCAGCTCACGGGAGCAGGGGGCGGAAGGCTACACCTTC.

Ten or more counts support this clonotype. CDR3 amino acids: CASSLDSSGITEAFF. In nucleotides, the CDR3 is TGTGCCAGCAGCTTAGATAGCTCGGGTATCACTGAAGCTTTCTTT. The chain carries TRBV11-2 and TRBJ1-1; D is uncertain. The V end was cut by 0 bases, the J end by 4 bases, with 12 bases between. CDR1 and CDR2 from the germline V gene are SGHAT and FQNNGV. This CDR3 is built from 15 residues.

The chain carries TRBV20-1 and TRBJ2-7, with D unclear. Per germline, CDR1 DFQATT and CDR2 SNEGSKA (reference sequence). V was pared by 5 bases and J by 2 bases, with 13 bases between. The CDR3 length is 13 residues. The CDR3 DNA reads as TGCAGTGCTCGACATACTGCTACCTACGAGCAGTACTTC. Amino acids: CSARHTATYEQYF.

The sample holds a few counts of this clonotype. Possible read error: a much larger clone is one base away. The chain has TRBV20-1 and TRBJ2-7; D is unresolved. Per germline, CDR1 DFQATT and CDR2 SNEGSKA (reference sequence). CDR3 size: 15 residues. For the CDR3, the DNA is TGCAGTGCTAGAGATCACACGGGTGTCTCCTACGAGCAGTGCTTC. Encoded protein: CSARDHTGVSYEQCF.

Many counts were recorded for this clonotype. The chain recombines TRBV7-9 with TRBJ2-5; either TRBD1 or TRBD2 may fit D (5 bases each). The CDR3 runs to 15 residues. V gave up 4 bases and J gave up 2 bases, with 14 bases separating them. From germline, CDR1 is SEHNR and CDR2 FQNEAQ (reference sequence). This chain's CDR3 is CASSWVPGRQETQYF. For the CDR3, the DNA is TGTGCCAGCAGCTGGGTCCCGGGACGACAAGAGACCCAGTACTTC.

The sample holds many counts of this clonotype. The V and J genes are TRBV30 and TRBJ2-7; 9 positions match TRBD1. Trimming cost V 5 bases and J 4 bases; bases outside gene matches: 0. The CDR3 loop spans 11 amino acids. Germline values: CDR1 GTSNPN, CDR2 SVGIG (reference sequence). Written as DNA, the CDR3 is TGTGCCTGGGGGACAGGGTACGAGCAGTACTTC. Its protein product is CAWGTGYEQYF.

This clonotype was seen many times. The V gene is TRBV20-1, the J gene TRBJ2-1; D is possibly TRBD2 (6 bases). The CDR3 is made up of 12 amino acids. Looked up from germline, CDR1 is DFQATT and CDR2 is SNEGSKA (reference sequence). V shed 6 bases and J shed 2 bases, with 8 bases lying between them. The CDR3 reads CSAGGAYNEQFF. CDR3 bases: TGCAGTGCGGGCGGGGCCTACAATGAGCAGTTCTTC.

This clonotype was counted many times. DNA of the CDR3: TGCGCCAGCAGCTTCGGACTAGCGGGACTTAGAGATACGCAGTATTTT. The encoded protein is CASSFGLAGLRDTQYF. This chain links TRBV4-1 with TRBJ2-3; 12 nucleotides match TRBD2. The CDR3 is 16 amino acids. Germline CDR1 and CDR2: MGHRA and YSYEKL. The J segment lost 5 bases and the V segment lost 5 bases, leaving 8 bases of the junction unmatched.

This clonotype was detected many times. The chain couples TRBV6-2 or TRBV6-3 to TRBJ2-7; 13 bases are a match to TRBD2. Trimming cost V 2 bases and J 7 bases; bases outside gene matches: 11. The CDR3 extends over 17 amino acids. The germline CDR1 and CDR2 sequences are MNHEY and SVGEGT. The CDR3 here is CASSYGLAGAPLKEQYF. The DNA of the CDR3 is TGTGCCAGCAGTTACGGACTAGCGGGAGCCCCCCTGAAGGAGCAGTACTTC.